One and the same sample provided the 5 T cell receptor beta chains below, sequenced in a study of blood T cell repertoires in COVID-19. Assay used: immunoSEQ multiplex PCR; TCRdb lists only in-frame clones, some missing. Among about 190,000 clones listed, under 90% were seen once. Sequencing input: peripheral blood. Receptors were obtained from a man aged 40-49 years with acute or convalescent COVID-19.

The genes are TRBV4-1 and TRBJ2-2; the match to TRBD2 covers 10 bases. This CDR3 has 17 amino acids. Trimming cost V 1 base and J 1 base; bases outside gene matches: 3. Germline V gives CDR1 MGHRA, CDR2 YSYEKL. CDR3 in amino acids: CASSQGPSGGNTGELFF. The CDR3 DNA sequence: TGCGCCAGCAGCCAAGGCCCTAGCGGGGGGAACACCGGGGAGCTGTTTTTT.

J is TRBJ1-2 and V is TRBV6-4; 7 nucleotides align to TRBD1. Germline V CDR1 and CDR2: MRHNA, SNTAGT. Trimming took 8 bases from V and 3 from J; bases not matched to a gene: 3. The CDR3 runs to 12 residues. This chain's CDR3 is CASGGTDYGYTF. As DNA, the CDR3 is TGTGCCAGCGGGGGGACAGACTATGGCTACACCTTC.

This chain joins TRBV4-1 and TRBJ2-6, with a possible D match to TRBD1 (6 bases). Trimming pared 2 bases from V and 4 bases from J, leaving 18 bases between. The CDR3 has 18 amino acids. Germline-derived CDR1 and CDR2 are MGHRA and YSYEKL. The chain's CDR3 is CASSQTPGDLLGANVLTF. CDR3 nucleotide sequence: TGCGCCAGCAGCCAAACCCCAGGGGACCTCTTGGGGGCCAACGTCCTGACTTTC.

The gene calls are TRBV3-1 (or the pseudogene TRBV3-2) and TRBJ2-3; TRBD1 agrees at 8 bases. The CDR3 contains 15 residues. Per germline, CDR1 LGHDT and CDR2 YNNKEL (reference sequence). The trim removed 6 bases at V and 8 bases at J, leaving 13 bases unmatched. The CDR3 sequence: CASSQQGGSWGTQYF. CDR3 sequence (DNA): TGTGCCAGCAGTCAACAGGGGGGCTCTTGGGGTACGCAGTATTTT.

The chain recombines TRBV10-2 with TRBJ2-1, with TRBD2 matching 10 bases. The CDR3 covers 14 residues. V lost 6 bases and J lost 10; bases outside the gene matches: 9. The germline V gene has CDR1 WSHSY and CDR2 SAAADI. CDR3 region: CASRVTSGPGEQFF. As DNA, the CDR3 is TGCGCCAGCAGGGTGACTAGCGGGCCAGGGGAGCAGTTCTTC.